Reported below is one TCR beta chain. Its target is unknown. PCR involved 60 Vbeta and 13 Jbeta primers. Assay used: immunoSEQ multiplex PCR; TCRdb lists only in-frame clones, some missing. Recorded here are approximately 80,000 clones; the top ten clones represent approximately 1.1%. This sample was taken from a study of cytomegalovirus exposure and HLA in healthy donors. Notes on the study in general: What a later analysis showed was that several of the most significant clusters appeared linked to common viral pathogens.

This sequence originates from a woman aged 25 to 39 in good health and CMV-seronegative. The material sequenced was PBMCs.

This CDR3 is CASSQGFKEGSGNTIYF. CDR3 nucleotide sequence: TGCGCCAGCAGCCAAGGGTTCAAGGAGGGATCGGGAAACACCATATATTTT. J is TRBJ1-3 and V is TRBV4-1, with unresolved D. CDR1 MGHRA and CDR2 YSYEKL come from the germline V gene. Trimming removed 1 base from V and 4 bases from J, with 17 bases in between. CDR3 length: 17 amino acids.